The 3 T cell receptor beta chains listed next were all sequenced from one sample in a study of T cell repertoires in cytomegalovirus infection. MiXCR was run by TCRdb on the reads, yielding one entry per CDR3 protein. This sample carries about 360,000 distinct CDR3 sequences, approximately 18% of them seen once, and the ten largest clones take around 9.3%. Material for sequencing was PBMCs. These receptor sequences come from a human donor in good health (CMV status not recorded). Some clones in this sample may be carry-over from other donors' samples.

This clonotype was detected only a few times. The V gene is TRBV10-1, the J gene TRBJ1-1; 7 nucleotides agree with TRBD1. The V gene's germline CDR1 is WNHNN and CDR2 SYGVQD (reference sequence). The CDR3 is made up of 13 amino acids. Trimming at V came to 9 bases and at J to 4 bases, leaving 8 bases not matched to a gene. The CDR3 here is CASRQGIGTEAFF. For the CDR3, the DNA is TGCGCCAGTCGACAGGGAATTGGCACTGAAGCTTTCTTT.

This clonotype was recorded at least ten times. The V and J genes are TRBV7-2 and TRBJ1-5, with TRBD1 as a possible D gene (5 bases). This CDR3 comprises 16 residues. The germline V gene has CDR1 SGHTA and CDR2 FQGNSA. V lost 2 bases and J lost 3, with 14 bases in between. CDR3 bases: TGTGCCAGCAGCTTATCCTTCCGACAGCTCAATCAGCCCCAGCATTTT. Amino acid sequence: CASSLSFRQLNQPQHF.

This clonotype appeared many times. The chain joins TRBV2 to TRBJ2-3; 8 nucleotides match TRBD1. Per germline, CDR1 SNHLY and CDR2 FYNNEI. J was trimmed by 3 bases and V by 11 bases; bases with no gene match: 13. This CDR3 has 15 residues. The CDR3 DNA sequence: TGTGCCGCAACGAGGGAGACAGGGGAAACAGATACGCAGTATTTT. Translation: CAATRETGETDTQYF.